Presented here are 22 T cell receptor beta chains from one specimen sequenced in a study of blood T cell repertoires in COVID-19. Some clones are missing from TCRdb's copy, which holds only in-frame ones; the method was immunoSEQ multiplex PCR. The data show 200,000 or so clones, 70% to 90% seen once. The sample was peripheral blood. These receptors all stem from a man aged 50 to 60 with COVID-19, enrolled during active disease.

This chain links TRBV9 with TRBJ2-5, with TRBD2 matching 7 bases. V dropped 4 bases and J dropped 0; count of bases not matched to a gene: 9. Germline V gene sequence: CDR1 SGDLS, CDR2 YYNGEE. This CDR3 region has 16 residues. The CDR3: CASSPAGALNQETQYF. DNA of the CDR3: TGTGCCAGCAGCCCGGCGGGAGCCCTCAACCAAGAGACCCAGTACTTC.

V gene TRBV27 combines with J gene TRBJ2-3, with D perhaps TRBD2 (6 bases). CDR1 and CDR2 from the germline V gene are MNHEY and SMNVEV (reference sequence). The CDR3 spans 16 residues. With 2 bases removed from V and 0 bases from J, the gap between germline ends came to 12 bases. The CDR3 DNA is TGTGCCAGCAGTTTAAGGCTAGCGAGGAGCACAGATACGCAGTATTTT. Its translation is CASSLRLARSTDTQYF.

The genes are TRBV15 and TRBJ2-5; 7 nucleotides align to TRBD1. The V segment lost 2 bases and the J segment 0 bases; nucleotides outside the gene matches: 3. The germline V gene encodes CDR1 LNHNV and CDR2 YYDKDF (reference sequence). This CDR3 spans 15 amino acids. Here the CDR3 DNA reads TGTGCCACCAGCAGACTTGGACAGGACCAAGAGACCCAGTACTTC. Protein product: CATSRLGQDQETQYF.

This clone showed up just once. The identical CDR3 is also encoded by other nucleotide sequences in the sample. The V call is TRBV2, the J call TRBJ2-3; 15 bases line up with TRBD2. This CDR3 comprises 17 residues. In germline, CDR1 is SNHLY, CDR2 FYNNEI. Trimming took 5 bases from V and 3 from J; bases not matched to a gene: 6. The CDR3, as DNA: TGTGCCAGCAGTAGGTGGACTAGCGGGAGGGGGACAGATACGCAGTATTTT. Protein sequence: CASSRWTSGRGTDTQYF.

The V call is TRBV28, the J call TRBJ2-7; 9 bases match TRBD1. Germline V CDR1 and CDR2: MDHEN, SYDVKM. Losses at the gene ends were 2 bases for V and 7 bases for J; bases not matched to a gene: 6. This CDR3 spans 14 amino acids. The CDR3 sequence: CASSLGDRVREQYF. The CDR3, as DNA: TGTGCCAGCAGTTTAGGGGACAGGGTGAGAGAGCAGTACTTC.

This rearrangement joins TRBV27 to TRBJ2-3; 9 positions agree with TRBD1. There are 14 residues in the CDR3. After removal of 6 bases from V and 0 bases from J, the junction contained 1 base not matched to a gene. Germline values: CDR1 MNHEY, CDR2 SMNVEV (reference sequence). The CDR3 loop reads CASRQGASTDTQYF. The CDR3 coding sequence is TGTGCCAGCAGACAGGGGGCTAGCACAGATACGCAGTATTTT.

This rearrangement joins TRBV29-1 to TRBJ2-7, with 10 bases identical to TRBD1. The CDR3 totals 13 residues. CDR1 and CDR2 from the germline V gene are SQVTM and ANQGSEA. With V trimmed by 3 bases and J by 2 bases, 1 base remained unmatched. Here the CDR3 DNA reads TGCAGCGTTGAGGACAGGGGGGCCTACGAGCAGTACTTC. Its protein product is CSVEDRGAYEQYF.

This clone has only one observation. CDR3 DNA: TGTGCCAGCAGCCAAGATTTCAGTATCTGGCACCAAGAGACCCAGTACTTC. Translated: CASSQDFSIWHQETQYF. The J gene is TRBJ2-5, the V gene TRBV14, with no clear D. In germline, CDR1 is SGHDN, CDR2 FVKESK. Trimming removed 0 bases at V and 0 bases at J, with 14 bases between. This CDR3 contains 17 residues.

CDR3 coding DNA: TGTGCCAGCAGCTCTGGACTAGCGGGCCCTACCTACGAGCAGTACTTC. Translating it yields CASSSGLAGPTYEQYF. V is TRBV7-8 and J is TRBJ2-7; TRBD2 matches at 11 bases. Germline loops: CDR1 SGHVS, CDR2 FQNEAQ. The CDR3 is made up of 16 amino acids. V shed 4 bases and J 2 bases; nucleotides not matched to a gene: 7.

This sequence joins TRBV7-9 and TRBJ1-3; TRBD1 might be the D (5 bases). The CDR3 loop spans 15 amino acids. V was shortened by 1 base and J by 0 bases, with 7 bases between the two germline ends. The germline gives CDR1 SEHNR, CDR2 FQNEAQ (reference sequence). CDR3 nucleotides: TGTGCCAGCAGCTTAGGACAGAGCTCTGGAAACACCATATATTTT. As protein: CASSLGQSSGNTIYF.

V gene TRBV5-4 combines with J gene TRBJ1-2, with 7 nucleotides matching TRBD1. The V gene's germline CDR1 is SGHNT and CDR2 YYREEE (reference sequence). Trimming took 4 bases from V and 4 from J; bases not matched to a gene: 7. The CDR3 covers 14 residues. The CDR3 DNA sequence: TGTGCCAGCAGCCCCGGACAGGAGGCCTATGGCTACACCTTC. It specifies CASSPGQEAYGYTF.

About this clone: Other DNA sequences within the sample encode an identical CDR3. The rearrangement links TRBV2 to TRBJ1-5; D possibly corresponds to TRBD1 (5 bases). CDR3 length: 16 amino acids. Germline CDR1 and CDR2: SNHLY and FYNNEI. Deletions cut 0 bases from V and 7 bases from J, with 16 bases between. The CDR3: CASSEALRGEGQPQHF. The CDR3 coding sequence is TGTGCCAGCAGTGAAGCGCTAAGAGGGGAGGGGCAGCCCCAGCATTTT.

This clone was found a few times. The gene calls are TRBV7-8 and TRBJ2-1; 9 bases align to TRBD1. J was trimmed by 8 bases and V by 4 bases; bases with no gene match: 3. CDR1 and CDR2 from the germline V gene are SGHVS and FQNEAQ. The CDR3 has 13 amino acids. In nucleotides, the CDR3 is TGTGCCAGCAGCTCGAGGACAGGGGATGAGCAGTTCTTC. Translation: CASSSRTGDEQFF.

The V gene is TRBV2, the J gene TRBJ2-7, with TRBD2 matching 11 bases. The germline V gene encodes CDR1 SNHLY and CDR2 FYNNEI. The CDR3 runs to 15 residues. With V trimmed by 8 bases and J by 6 bases, 12 bases remained unmatched. As DNA, the CDR3 is TGTGCCAGCGGGGTAGCGGGGGGGCCCTTCGGCGAGCAGTACTTC. Protein: CASGVAGGPFGEQYF. The whole variable domain, filled in from reference TRBV2 and TRBJ2-7, reads EPEVTQTPSHQVTQMGQEVILRCVPISNHLYFYWYRQILGQKVEFLVSFYNNEISEKSEIFDDQFSVERPDGSNFTLKIRSTKLEDSAMYFCASGVAGGPFGEQYFGPGTRLTVT.

The rearrangement links TRBV7-3 to TRBJ2-2, with 7 bases identical to TRBD1. This CDR3 region has 18 residues. The V gene end was trimmed by 5 bases and the J gene end by 2 bases; junction bases not matched to a gene: 14. The germline gives CDR1 SGHTA, CDR2 FQGTGA. In DNA, the CDR3 is TGTGCCAGCAGCCCACGACAGGGTACCCGTTTAAACACCGGGGAGCTGTTTTTT. Translating it yields CASSPRQGTRLNTGELFF. Drawing the rest from reference TRBV7-3 and TRBJ2-2, the complete variable domain is GAGVSQTPSNKVTEKGKYVELRCDPISGHTALYWYRQSLGQGPEFLIYFQGTGAADDSGLPNDRFFAVRPEGSVSTLKIQRTERGDSAVYLCASSPRQGTRLNTGELFFGEGSRLTVL.

The gene calls are TRBV12-5 and TRBJ2-1; TRBD2 agrees at 14 bases. Germline V gives CDR1 LGHNT, CDR2 FRNRAP. The length of the CDR3 is 15 residues. V trimming: 5 bases; J trimming: 8 bases; junction bases outside the gene matches: 5. CDR3 nucleotides: TGTGCTAGTGGTAGGGGACTAGCGGGAGAGGATGAGCAGTTCTTC. It specifies CASGRGLAGEDEQFF.

J is TRBJ2-3 and V is TRBV14, with 11 bases lining up with TRBD2. The CDR3 length is 16 residues. CDR1 is SGHDN and CDR2 is FVKESK in the germline V gene. The junction had 7 bases not matched to a gene; V was cut back by 1 base and J by 7 bases. In DNA form, the CDR3 reads TGTGCCAGCAGCCAAGGCACTAGCGGGAGTGGAAATACGCAGTATTTT. Translation gives CASSQGTSGSGNTQYF.

CDR3 region: CAWTHSGASSGQPQHF. For the CDR3, the DNA is TGTGCCTGGACCCATTCAGGGGCGTCGTCGGGTCAGCCCCAGCATTTT. This chain joins TRBV30 and TRBJ1-5, with D perhaps matching TRBD1 (6 bases). Trimming cost V 4 bases and J 6 bases, with 22 bases left between them. CDR1 and CDR2 (germline): GTSNPN, SVGIG (reference sequence). CDR3 size: 16 residues.

This clone showed up just a few times. The chain has TRBV7-2 and TRBJ2-7; 9 nucleotides match TRBD2. This CDR3 is built from 17 residues. Germline CDR1 reads SGHTA; CDR2 reads FQGNSA. The ends lost 0 bases at V and 7 bases at J; junction bases unmatched: 13. The CDR3 region has the DNA TGTGCCAGCAGCTTAGCAGCTAGCGGGGCTACCTACGGGGAGCAGTACTTC. Amino acid sequence: CASSLAASGATYGEQYF.

The chain's CDR3 is CASRPGTGPSEQYF. The DNA for the CDR3 is TGTGCCAGCAGGCCCGGGACAGGGCCGTCCGAGCAGTACTTC. The genes are TRBV28 and TRBJ2-7; 9 bases fit TRBD1. V shed 6 bases, J shed 6 bases, and the junction held 9 bases outside the gene matches. The CDR3 runs to 14 residues. The germline V gene has CDR1 MDHEN and CDR2 SYDVKM.

The genes are TRBV27 and TRBJ1-6, with 7 bases lining up with TRBD1. Germline assignment: CDR1 MNHEY and CDR2 SMNVEV (reference sequence). The CDR3 length is 15 residues. Unmatched junction bases numbered 6, after V lost 10 bases and J lost 0 bases. Written as DNA, the CDR3 is TGTGCCACTAAGACAGGGAGCTCCTATAATTCACCCCTCCACTTT. Protein: CATKTGSSYNSPLHF.

The CDR3 is CASRSGQNLYEQYF. CDR3 in DNA: TGTGCCAGCAGATCGGGACAGAATTTATACGAGCAGTACTTC. The V call is TRBV6-6, the J call TRBJ2-7; TRBD1 agrees at 7 bases. The CDR3 consists of 14 residues. Germline CDR1 reads MNHNY; CDR2 reads SVGAGI (reference sequence). The V gene end was trimmed by 6 bases and the J gene end by 4 bases; junction bases not matched to a gene: 9.